This T cell receptor beta chain originates from a study of shared clonotypes between healthy human individuals. Germline assignment: CDR1 MDHEN and CDR2 SYDVKM. This CDR3 has 16 amino acids. Deletions cut 4 bases from V and 5 bases from J, with 17 bases between. Genomic DNA from each subset was divided evenly over several immunoSEQ plates. Only in-frame clones appear in the TCRdb table, and some are missing; sequencing was by immunoSEQ multiplex PCR. The sample carries a few million clones, 93% recorded once. CD45RO negativity and positive selection for CCR7 defined naive CD8 cells, a population that excluded terminally differentiated effector memory CD45RA+ cells.

Material for sequencing was naive CD8+ T cells from PBMCs. The chain links TRBV28 to TRBJ2-2; D is possibly TRBD2 (6 bases). This receptor was taken from a man between 18 and 29 years old in good health. Some clones in this sample may be carry-over from other donors' samples. The CDR3 coding sequence is TGTGCCAGCAGTTCACTACAGGCTGCGGGGACCGGGGAGCTGTTTTTT. Protein: CASSSLQAAGTGELFF. Based on the CDR3 plus reference TRBV28 and TRBJ2-2, the full variable domain is DVKVTQSSRYLVKRTGEKVFLECVQDMDHENMFWYRQDPGLGLRLIYFSYDVKMKEKGDIPEGYSVSREKKERFSLILESASTNQTSMYLCASSSLQAAGTGELFFGEGSRLTVL.